Sequencing of this T cell receptor (beta chain) was carried out in a study of blood T cell repertoires in COVID-19. Study at large: The cDNA or gDNA used as material had been derived from T cells, B-cell-depleted T cells, or PBMCs.

As originally analysed: Amplified reference gene primers provided the basis for estimating nucleated cell counts. Method: immunoSEQ multiplex PCR; TCRdb's copy keeps in-frame clones and lacks some. D and trimming were read from the DNA, whereas the V and J calls and clone size are those reported in that table. The sample contains some 260,000 clones, about 93% of which appear only once. The germline V gene encodes CDR1 MNHEY and CDR2 SVGEGT. V gave up 6 bases and J gave up 4 bases; unmatched junction bases: 11. The length of the CDR3 is 16 residues. Participant reports of clinical history set cohort assignment. A single count supports this clone.

Sample: PBMCs or T cells enriched from blood (not recorded which). The clonotype was recovered from a woman under 30 who had recovered from COVID-19. The chain has TRBV6-2 or TRBV6-3 and TRBJ1-1, with 10 bases that match TRBD1. The CDR3 nucleotides are TGTGCCAGCAGCAATACCAGGGACAGGGGAGTCACTGAAGCTTTCTTT. It translates to CASSNTRDRGVTEAFF.